This T cell receptor (beta chain) was obtained from a study of regulatory T cells in long-lasting Graves disease. Study-level points and caveats: Newly diagnosed patients shared 1,000 or so public clonotypes; persistent patients shared under 3,000. Patients whose Graves' disease persisted exhibited lower TCR diversity than those newly diagnosed. Accuracy may have suffered from the small sample size. Persistent disease preferred TRBV28, TRBJ1-2 and TRBJ2-5; new disease, TRBV20-1 and TRBJ2-1.

The TCR beta library used iRepertoire HTBI primers with Arm-PCR amplification of CDR3. Using its own MiXCR run on the multiplex PCR reads, TCRdb lists one record per CDR3 protein. The data show fewer than 400,000 distinct CDR3 sequences, with around 19% seen just once and less than 35% held by the top ten. Described time point: persistent/refractory GD, antithyroid drugs over 5 years with positive TRAb. With RNA extracted from PBMCs as input, the TCR library was made. CDR3 length: 17 residues. Unmatched junction bases numbered 16, after V lost 6 bases and J lost 4 bases. Germline CDR1 MNHNS, CDR2 SASEGT. This clonotype has ten or more counts. Its target is not known.

Material: peripheral blood mononuclear cells (PBMCs), obtained when the disease was refractory, from a patient treated with antithyroid drugs. The receptor comes from a female donor with Graves disease. This chain uses TRBV6-1 with TRBJ1-2; 8 bases are a match to TRBD1. The CDR3 DNA is TGTGCCAGCAGAGCTTCCTTTGGGGACAGGACCTCCTATGGCTACACCTTC. Its translation: CASRASFGDRTSYGYTF.